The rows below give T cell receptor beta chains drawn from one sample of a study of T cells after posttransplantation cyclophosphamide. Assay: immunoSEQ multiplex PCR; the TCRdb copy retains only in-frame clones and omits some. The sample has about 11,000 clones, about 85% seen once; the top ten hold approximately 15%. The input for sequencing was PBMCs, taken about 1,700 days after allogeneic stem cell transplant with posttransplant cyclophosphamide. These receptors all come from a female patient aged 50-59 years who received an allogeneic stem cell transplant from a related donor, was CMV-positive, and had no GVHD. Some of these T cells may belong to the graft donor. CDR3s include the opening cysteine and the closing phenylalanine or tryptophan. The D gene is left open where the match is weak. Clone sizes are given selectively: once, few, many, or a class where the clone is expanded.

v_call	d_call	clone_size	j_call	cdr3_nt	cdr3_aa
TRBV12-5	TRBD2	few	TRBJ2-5	TGTGCTAGTGGTTTTTCCACTAGCGGAGCCCCGACCCAGTACTTC	CASGFSTSGAPTQYF
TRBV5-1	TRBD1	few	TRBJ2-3	TGCGCCAGCAGCTTGGAAGGCAGGGGGTTGGATACGCAGTATTTT	CASSLEGRGLDTQYF
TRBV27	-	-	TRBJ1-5	TGTGCCAGCAGTCCCGGGACATCGGGCGATCGGCCCCAGCATTTT	CASSPGTSGDRPQHF
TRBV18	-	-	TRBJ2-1	TGTGCCAGCTCACCCCTTGTCGAGCAGTTCTTC	CASSPLVEQFF
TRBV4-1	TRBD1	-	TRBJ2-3	TGCGCCAGCAGCCAAGAGGGGACAGGGCTGGTAGATACGCAGTATTTT	CASSQEGTGLVDTQYF
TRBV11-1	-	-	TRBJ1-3	TGTGCCAGCAGCCTTACAGGGTCTGGAAACACCATATATTTT	CASSLTGSGNTIYF
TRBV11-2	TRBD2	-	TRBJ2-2	TGTGCCAGCAGCCGGCCGGGACTAGCGTCCGGGGAGCTGTTTTTT	CASSRPGLASGELFF
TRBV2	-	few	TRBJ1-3	TGTGCCAGCAGAGACAATCCTGGAAACACCATATATTTT	CASRDNPGNTIYF
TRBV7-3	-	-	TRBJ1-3	TGTGCCAGCAGCTTGGAGGCCCAGGCTGGAAACACCATATATTTT	CASSLEAQAGNTIYF
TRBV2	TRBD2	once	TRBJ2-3	TGTGCCAGCAGTGAATTAGCGGGATTTCGAACAGATACGCAGTATTTT	CASSELAGFRTDTQYF
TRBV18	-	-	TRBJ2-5	TGTGCCAGCTCACACTCAGGGTGGGAGGCCGGAGAGACCCAGTACTTC	CASSHSGWEAGETQYF
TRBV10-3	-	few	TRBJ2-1	TGTGCCATCAGCGCCGCGCGGGACAGACACTACAATGAGCAGTTCTTC	CAISAARDRHYNEQFF
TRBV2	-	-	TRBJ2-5	TGTGCCACGACAAGCAGTGGAGAGACCCAGTACTTC	CATTSSGETQYF
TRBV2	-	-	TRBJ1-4	TGTGCCAGCAGGGCAGGGGCTAATGAAAAACTGTTTTTT	CASRAGANEKLFF
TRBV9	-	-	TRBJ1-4	TGTGCCAGCAGCCCCCCGGGTTCAACTAATGAAAAACTGTTTTTT	CASSPPGSTNEKLFF
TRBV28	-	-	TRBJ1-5	TGTGCCAGCAGGGCCCCCAATCAGCCCCAGCATTTT	CASRAPNQPQHF
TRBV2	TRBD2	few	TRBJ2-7	TGTGCCAGCAGGGCGGGACTAGATCTCTACGAGCAGTACTTC	CASRAGLDLYEQYF
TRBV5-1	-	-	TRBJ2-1	TGCGCCAGCAGCTTGGACGGGCTAGCGATCTACAATGAGCAGTTCTTC	CASSLDGLAIYNEQFF
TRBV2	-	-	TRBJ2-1	TGTGCCAGCAGTGCGCTAGTCGCGTACAATGAGCAGTTCTTC	CASSALVAYNEQFF
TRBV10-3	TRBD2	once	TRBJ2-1	TGTGCCATCAGTGCCACTAGCGGGGACAATGAGCAGTTCTTC	CAISATSGDNEQFF
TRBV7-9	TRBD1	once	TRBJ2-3	TGTGCCAGCAGCCGAGGACGGACAGGGCCTACAGATACGCAGTATTTT	CASSRGRTGPTDTQYF
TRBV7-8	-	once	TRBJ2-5	TGTGCCAGCAGCTTAGGTCGTGTTCAGGAGACCCAGTACTTC	CASSLGRVQETQYF
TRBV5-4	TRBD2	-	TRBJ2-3	TGTGCCAGCCGAGCGGGGGGGAGCACAGATACGCAGTATTTT	CASRAGGSTDTQYF
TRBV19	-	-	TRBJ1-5	TGTGCCAGTAGACCACGCCTTGACAGGCTTAATCAGCCCCAGCATTTT	CASRPRLDRLNQPQHF
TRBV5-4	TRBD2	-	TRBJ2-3	TGTGCCAGCAGCTTGACTAGCGGGAGGGGACGTGATACGCAGTATTTT	CASSLTSGRGRDTQYF
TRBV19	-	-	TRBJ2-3	TGTGCCAGTGGCCGGGACTTCCAAGATACGCAGTATTTT	CASGRDFQDTQYF
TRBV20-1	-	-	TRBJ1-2	TGCAGTGCTAGCGGGGTCTATGGCTACACCTTC	CSASGVYGYTF
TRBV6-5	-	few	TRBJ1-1	TGTGCTACTTGCCGGGGGGACCCCTCGAACACTGAAGCTTTCTTT	CATCRGDPSNTEAFF
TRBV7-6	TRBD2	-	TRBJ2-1	TGTGCCAGCAGCTTAAGGGCGGCGGGAGGGCCTACCTACAATGAGCAGTTCTTC	CASSLRAAGGPTYNEQFF
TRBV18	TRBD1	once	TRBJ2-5	TGTGCCAGCTCAGGGGACAGCCCCCAAGAGACCCAGTACTTC	CASSGDSPQETQYF
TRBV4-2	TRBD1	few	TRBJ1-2	TGTGCCAGCAGCCAAGATTTGGGACAGAATTACTATGGCTACACCTTC	CASSQDLGQNYYGYTF
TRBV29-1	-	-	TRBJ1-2	TGCAGCGTTGATATGGGTTTCGGGAACTATGGCTACACCTTC	CSVDMGFGNYGYTF
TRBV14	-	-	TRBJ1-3	TGTGCCAGCAGCCGACAAGGGGCCGGAAACACCATATATTTT	CASSRQGAGNTIYF
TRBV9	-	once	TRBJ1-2	TGTGCCAGCAGCGACAGGGCGAACTATGGCTACACCTTC	CASSDRANYGYTF
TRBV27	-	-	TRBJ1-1	TGTGCCAGCAGTTTATCGCTGGGGCCAGACACTGAAGCTTTCTTT	CASSLSLGPDTEAFF
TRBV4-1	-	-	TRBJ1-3	TGCGCCAGCAGCCCCCGCGGACAGCCTTCCTCTGGAAACACCATATATTTT	CASSPRGQPSSGNTIYF
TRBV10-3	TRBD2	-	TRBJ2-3	TGTGCCATCAGCGGGACCGGGAGGATCGGCACAGATACGCAGTATTTT	CAISGTGRIGTDTQYF
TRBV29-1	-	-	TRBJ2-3	TGCAGCGCTTCGGATACGCAGTATTTT	CSASDTQYF
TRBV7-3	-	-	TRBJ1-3	TGTGCCAGCAGCCCCCGGCAGGGCTCTGGAAACACCATATATTTT	CASSPRQGSGNTIYF
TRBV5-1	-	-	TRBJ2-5	TGCGCCAGCAGCCCTACTTTAGAGACCCAGTACTTC	CASSPTLETQYF
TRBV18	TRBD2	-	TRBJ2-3	TGTGCCACCGGAGCGGGGAGCACAGATACGCAGTATTTT	CATGAGSTDTQYF
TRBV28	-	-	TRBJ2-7	TGTGCCAGCAGTGGTGGCGGCTTTATCTCCTACGAGCAGTACTTC	CASSGGGFISYEQYF
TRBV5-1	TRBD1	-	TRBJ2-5	TGCGCCAGCAGCCTCGGGACAGGGGGGGAGACCCAGTACTTC	CASSLGTGGETQYF
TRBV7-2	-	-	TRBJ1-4	TGTGCCAGCAGCTCTCCAGGAGGGACTAGTAATGAAAAACTGTTTTTT	CASSSPGGTSNEKLFF
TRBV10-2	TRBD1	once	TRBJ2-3	TGCGCCAGCAGCTTAGACAGGGACCAAGATACGCAGTATTTT	CASSLDRDQDTQYF
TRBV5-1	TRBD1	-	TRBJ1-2	TGCGCCAGCAGCTTGGGTCAGGGGGCTGGCTACACCTTC	CASSLGQGAGYTF